A selection of T cell receptor beta chains follows, all from one sample in a study of blood T cell repertoires in COVID-19. Sequenced by immunoSEQ multiplex PCR; TCRdb stores in-frame clones only, minus some. The sample includes fewer than 100,000 clones, approximately 80% of them seen just once. Sequenced material: peripheral blood. Source of these receptors: a man aged 50-59 years with acute or convalescent COVID-19. Each CDR3 is given with its conserved first and last residue. D genes are given only for firm matches. The listing skips clone size in some rows; elsewhere it reads once, few, many or a size class.

d_call	j_call	clone_size	v_call	cdr3_nt	cdr3_aa
-	TRBJ2-7	few	TRBV6-6	TGTGCCAGCAGACTGGACGGGAGAGTCTCCTACGAGCAGTACTTC	CASRLDGRVSYEQYF
TRBD1	TRBJ2-2	once	TRBV3-1/TRBV3-2	TGTGCCAGCAGCCACTTACAGGGGTCCGGGGAGCTGTTTTTT	CASSHLQGSGELFF
-	TRBJ1-5	-	TRBV6-5	TGTGCCAGCAGCAACAGGGTCCACCAGCCCCAGCATTTT	CASSNRVHQPQHF
-	TRBJ1-5	-	TRBV2	TGTGCCAGCAGTGGACAAAATCAGCCCCAGCATTTT	CASSGQNQPQHF
-	TRBJ1-2	few	TRBV11-2	TGTGCCAGCAGCTTAGAGGGCAGCGGCGGCTACACCTTC	CASSLEGSGGYTF
-	TRBJ2-5	-	TRBV19	TGTGCCAGTAGTATAACCCGACAGGAGACCCAGTACTTC	CASSITRQETQYF
-	TRBJ2-7	-	TRBV13	TGTGCCAGCAGCGAAAACCCCAGGGGCTCCTACGAGCAGTACTTC	CASSENPRGSYEQYF
TRBD1	TRBJ1-4	-	TRBV27	TGTGCCAGCCGCACACAGCCAAGGGGGCTGGATGAAAAACTGTTTTTT	CASRTQPRGLDEKLFF
TRBD1	TRBJ1-4	-	TRBV6-5	TGTGCCAGCAGTCGGACAGGGAGCAAGGAAAAACTGTTTTTT	CASSRTGSKEKLFF
TRBD1	TRBJ2-7	-	TRBV7-3	TGTGCCAGCAGCCCCGGGACAGGCTACGAGCAGTACTTC	CASSPGTGYEQYF
-	TRBJ2-2	-	TRBV6-2/TRBV6-3	TGTGCCAGCAGTTTGTCTTACCCCCAGGCCGGGGAGCTGTTTTTT	CASSLSYPQAGELFF
-	TRBJ1-2	-	TRBV12-3/TRBV12-4	TGTGCCAGCAGCCGCGCAGGGTACGAAGGCACCTTC	CASSRAGYEGTF
TRBD1	TRBJ2-7	-	TRBV7-2	TGTGCCAGCAGCATATACAGGGGGCTCTACGAGCAGTACTTC	CASSIYRGLYEQYF
TRBD1	TRBJ2-6	-	TRBV7-8	TGTGCCAGCAGCACTAGGACAGGGATTGAAGTTCCTACTTCTGGGGCCAACGTCCTGACTTTC	CASSTRTGIEVPTSGANVLTF
-	TRBJ1-2	once	TRBV11-2	TGTGCCAGCAGCTTACCTGCTGGGGCCCTAGCTAACTATGGCTACACCTTC	CASSLPAGALANYGYTF
-	TRBJ2-7	-	TRBV7-2	TGTGCCAGCAGCTTAGCCGCGAGGGCCAGCCTCTACGAGCAGTACTTC	CASSLAARASLYEQYF
-	TRBJ1-1	-	TRBV15	TGTGCCACCAGCAGGCAACCACAGGGAGACACTGAAGCTTTCTTT	CATSRQPQGDTEAFF
-	TRBJ2-3	-	TRBV11-3	TGTGCCAGCAGCTTAGGATTACAGGAGTACACAGATACGCAGTATTTT	CASSLGLQEYTDTQYF
TRBD2	TRBJ2-1	-	TRBV24-1	TGTGCCACCAGTGATCTCCGGACTAGCGGGAACAATGAGCAGTTCTTC	CATSDLRTSGNNEQFF